The 28 T cell receptor beta chains listed next were all sequenced from one sample in a study of metastatic and nonmetastatic thyroid tumors (dated by TCRdb to 2018 to 2020). Before undergoing thyroid surgery, none of the patients had been given any kind of treatment. Libraries were prepared through PCR. Sequencing was performed on an Illumina HiSeq 4000. The public reads were reanalyzed by TCRdb: fastp trimming at Q25, MiXCR alignment, in-frame beta chains only. The sample table shows about 10,000 clones, and roughly a fifth are seen once. The ten largest clones add up to around 17% of the sample. Sequenced sample: adjacent normal tissue. The receptors shown here come from a female donor with papillary thyroid cancer or a benign thyroid nodule (not recorded which). Some clones in this sample may be carry-over from other donors' samples.

Many counts were recorded for this clone. The chain has TRBV28 and TRBJ2-4, with D perhaps given as TRBD1 or TRBD2 (6 bases each). Germline loops: CDR1 MDHEN, CDR2 SYDVKM. Trimming left V 7 bases short and J 2 bases short, with 15 bases between. The CDR3 has 15 residues. The CDR3 DNA is TGTGCCAGCATCGATTACGGGGGCACCAAAAACATTCAGTACTTC. Its translation: CASIDYGGTKNIQYF.

This sequence joins TRBV4-1 and TRBJ2-1; D remains ambiguous. There are 14 residues in the CDR3. Looked up from germline, CDR1 is MGHRA and CDR2 is YSYEKL. V was trimmed by 3 bases and J by 2 bases, leaving 8 bases between them. The CDR3 bases are TGCGCCAGCAGCCAGGAGTTCGCCTACAATGAGCAGTTCTTC. Translation gives CASSQEFAYNEQFF.

This clone counts as medium-sized. The gene calls are TRBV20-1 and TRBJ1-2; no clear D gene. This CDR3 has 12 amino acids. CDR1 DFQATT and CDR2 SNEGSKA come from the germline V gene (reference sequence). With 7 bases removed from V and 4 bases from J, the gap between germline ends came to 13 bases. CDR3 DNA sequence: TGCAGTGTTGGACGGGAGGGCTATGGCTACACCTTC. Amino acids: CSVGREGYGYTF.

The chain recombines TRBV7-9 with TRBJ2-7, with D perhaps matching TRBD1 or TRBD2 (6 bases each). V was cut by 5 bases and J by 4 bases, with 18 bases left in between. Germline V gene lookup returns CDR1 SEHNR and CDR2 FQNEAQ (reference sequence). The CDR3 is 15 amino acids. The CDR3 region is CASSPWGQGGYEQYF. The CDR3 DNA follows: TGTGCCAGCAGCCCTTGGGGGCAGGGAGGATACGAGCAGTACTTC.

This clone was seen more than once but under ten times. The chain recombines TRBV15 with TRBJ2-1, with D unclear. Germline loops: CDR1 LNHNV, CDR2 YYDKDF (reference sequence). This CDR3 contains 14 residues. Trimming shortened V by 1 base and J by 8 bases, and 12 bases separated the two germline ends. The CDR3 region is CATSRVRWWYEQFF. The DNA for the CDR3 is TGTGCCACCAGCAGAGTTCGTTGGTGGTATGAGCAGTTCTTC.

This clone is medium-sized (0.01 to 0.1%) within its sample. This rearrangement joins TRBV28 to TRBJ2-7; no clear D. Deletions cut 4 bases from V and 2 bases from J, with 6 bases between. This CDR3 comprises 12 residues. Germline V gene lookup returns CDR1 MDHEN and CDR2 SYDVKM. The CDR3 reads CASSSIPYEQYF. As DNA, the CDR3 is TGTGCCAGCAGTTCGATCCCCTACGAGCAGTACTTC.

This clone came up a few times. In DNA, the CDR3 is TGTGCCAGCAGCCTGCCCCAGTGGGCCCGGGGAGGGACTGAAGCTTTCTTT. Protein sequence: CASSLPQWARGGTEAFF. The chain links TRBV12-3 or TRBV12-4 to TRBJ1-1; D is unclear. With 6 bases removed from V and 5 bases from J, the gap between germline ends came to 25 bases. The CDR3 length is 17 residues.

Many counts were recorded for this clone. This rearrangement joins TRBV20-1 to TRBJ2-2, with 8 bases that match TRBD1. V gave up 6 bases and J gave up 4 bases; unmatched junction bases: 10. CDR3 length: 15 amino acids. CDR1 and CDR2 from the germline V gene are DFQATT and SNEGSKA (reference sequence). In DNA form, the CDR3 reads TGCAGTGCCCCTAGGCAGGGGGCGGGCACCGGGGAGCTGTTTTTT. Translating gives CSAPRQGAGTGELFF.

Ten or more counts support this clone. The chain recombines TRBV25-1 with TRBJ1-6; the D is unclear. Deletions cut 4 bases from V and 10 bases from J, with 14 bases between. Germline V lookup: CDR1 MGHDK, CDR2 SYGVNS. The CDR3 runs 14 residues. This CDR3 is CASSGRRLSSPLHF. The CDR3 DNA follows: TGTGCCAGCAGTGGGAGAAGACTTAGCTCACCCCTCCACTTT.

The chain links TRBV5-1 to TRBJ1-5, with D uncertain. This CDR3 is built from 13 residues. Trimming left V 1 base short and J 10 bases short, with 12 bases between. Germline V gene sequence: CDR1 SGHRS, CDR2 YFSETQ. CDR3 nucleotide sequence: TGCGCCAGCAGCTTGTCAGGAGGCCAACCCCAGCATTTT. Its translation is CASSLSGGQPQHF.

The chain has TRBV6-1 and TRBJ2-1; no reliable D call. There are 14 residues in the CDR3. The germline V and J ends were trimmed by 8 bases and 1 base, with 12 bases remaining between them. In germline, CDR1 is MNHNS, CDR2 SASEGT. The CDR3 here is CASGYGRSYNEQFF. The CDR3, as DNA: TGTGCCAGCGGGTACGGACGGTCCTACAATGAGCAGTTCTTC.

This clone was observed many times. V gene TRBV14 combines with J gene TRBJ1-6, with unresolved D. Trimming took 1 base from V and 3 from J, leaving 10 bases between them. This CDR3 is built from 16 residues. Germline V gene lookup returns CDR1 SGHDN and CDR2 FVKESK. The CDR3 nucleotides are TGTGCCAGCAGCCAAGCTAGGGCCCGCTATAATTCACCCCTCCACTTT. This codes for CASSQARARYNSPLHF. Supplemented by reference TRBV14 and TRBJ1-6, the full variable domain reads EAGVTQFPSHSVIEKGQTVTLRCDPISGHDNLYWYRRVMGKEIKFLLHFVKESKQDESGMPNNRFLAERTGGTYSTLKVQPAELEDSGVYFCASSQARARYNSPLHFGNGTRLTVT.

The chain combines TRBV11-2 with TRBJ2-1, with D maybe TRBD2 (6 bases). Per germline, CDR1 SGHAT and CDR2 FQNNGV. This CDR3 region has 15 residues. Trimming shortened V by 0 bases and J by 3 bases, and 9 bases separated the two germline ends. The CDR3 nucleotides read TGTGCCAGCAGCTTAGACTGGGGAGGCTACAATGAGCAGTTCTTC. Residues: CASSLDWGGYNEQFF.

This clone counts as medium-sized. This sequence joins TRBV12-3 or TRBV12-4 and TRBJ1-2; 8 bases align to TRBD1. The V segment lost 3 bases and the J segment 3 bases; nucleotides outside the gene matches: 12. The CDR3 totals 17 residues. CDR3 bases: TGTGCCAGCAGTTTTGCACAAGGACAGGGTAACCACTATGGCTACACCTTC. Amino acid sequence: CASSFAQGQGNHYGYTF.

V gene TRBV9 combines with J gene TRBJ2-3; weak D call: TRBD2 (6 bases). Per the germline V gene, CDR1 is SGDLS and CDR2 is YYNGEE. The V gene lost 3 bases and the J gene lost 1 base, with 12 bases spanning the gap. The CDR3 length is 15 residues. CDR3 nucleotides: TGTGCCAGCAGCGGTCGGGGGTCTCGCACAGATACGCAGTATTTT. This codes for CASSGRGSRTDTQYF.

The J gene is TRBJ1-5, the V gene TRBV10-1; D remains unclear. The CDR3 extends over 17 amino acids. CDR1 WNHNN and CDR2 SYGVQD come from the germline V gene (reference sequence). The V end lost 4 bases, the J end lost 6 bases, and 22 bases lay between the germline ends. The CDR3 coding sequence is TGCGCCAGCAGTGTTTTGACGGGTCGCGTTAGGGCTCAGCCCCAGCATTTT. This translates into CASSVLTGRVRAQPQHF.

Many counts were recorded for this clone. The V call is TRBV6-1, the J call TRBJ2-2; D unresolved. This CDR3 has 13 residues. The germline V gene encodes CDR1 MNHNS and CDR2 SASEGT. Trimming took 6 bases from V and 2 from J, leaving 7 bases between them. CDR3 in amino acids: CASSEINTGELFF. CDR3 bases: TGTGCCAGCAGCGAGATAAACACCGGGGAGCTGTTTTTT.

This clone was counted many times. The DNA of the CDR3 is TGTGCCAGCAGCTTGGGGCCTGGGGGGAACACTGAAGCTTTCTTT. It codes for CASSLGPGGNTEAFF. The V call is TRBV5-8, the J call TRBJ1-1; D perhaps matches TRBD1 (5 bases). The CDR3 totals 15 residues. Germline V gives CDR1 SGHTS, CDR2 YDEGEE. The V and J ends lost 0 bases and 1 base respectively, with 10 bases between them.

This clone was seen only once. The rearrangement uses TRBV5-8 and TRBJ1-6; TRBD1 agrees at 7 bases. This CDR3 contains 14 residues. Germline V CDR1 and CDR2: SGHTS, YDEGEE. The V and J ends lost 2 bases and 14 bases, in that order; junction bases with no gene match: 10. CDR3 loop: CASSFDRAQGALHF. In DNA form, the CDR3 reads TGTGCCAGCAGCTTCGACAGGGCCCAGGGGGCCCTCCACTTT. The complete variable domain, with remaining parts taken from reference TRBV5-8 and TRBJ1-6, reads EAGVTQSPTHLIKTRGQQATLRCSPISGHTSVYWYQQALGLGLQFLLWYDEGEERNRGNFPPRFSGRQFPNYSSELNVNALELEDSALYLCASSFDRAQGALHFGNGTRLTVT.

The sample holds many counts of this clone. The chain uses TRBV5-1 and TRBJ1-3, with 7 bases matching TRBD1. This CDR3 has 14 residues. The germline V gene has CDR1 SGHRS and CDR2 YFSETQ. V gave up 3 bases and J gave up 6 bases; unmatched junction bases: 6. The CDR3 DNA reads TGCGCCAGCAGCTCGTGGGACAGCGCAAACACCATATATTTT. It encodes CASSSWDSANTIYF.

This clone was counted only a few times. A much bigger clone sits one base away, suggesting this may be a read error. J is TRBJ2-1 and V is TRBV7-3; D gene uncertain. Germline V gives CDR1 SGHTA, CDR2 FQGTGA. The CDR3 totals 17 residues. The CDR3 spells CVSSLTPYIHSYNEPFF. The DNA for the CDR3 is TGTGTCAGCAGCTTAACCCCGTACATCCACTCCTACAATGAGCCGTTCTTC.

This clone came up many times. This chain uses TRBV18 with TRBJ1-4; no clear D. CDR3 length equals 14 residues. Germline V CDR1 and CDR2: KGHSH, LQKENI. V dropped 3 bases and J dropped 8 bases, with 13 bases sitting between them. CDR3 region: CASSPWEGVEKLFF. The DNA of the CDR3 is TGTGCCAGCTCACCGTGGGAGGGCGTCGAAAAACTGTTTTTT.

This clone was counted many times. This rearrangement joins TRBV12-3 or TRBV12-4 to TRBJ1-4; 8 bases are a match to TRBD1. The CDR3 sequence is 14 residues long. V was clipped by 7 bases and J by 8 bases; unmatched bases: 9. CDR3 in amino acids: CASTDRGVGEKLFF. DNA of the CDR3: TGTGCCAGCACCGACAGGGGAGTGGGGGAAAAACTGTTTTTT.

This clone is termed medium-sized. The chain joins TRBV6-2 or TRBV6-3 to TRBJ2-1; possibly TRBD1 for D (5 bases). The CDR3 spans 14 residues. Germline V lookup: CDR1 MNHEY, CDR2 SVGEGT. V was trimmed by 2 bases and J by 12 bases, leaving 17 bases between them. The CDR3 DNA reads TGTGCCAGCAGTTACATTGGGGCCCGAGGTGCGCAGTTCTTC. Translated: CASSYIGARGAQFF.

The chain carries TRBV7-3 and TRBJ2-3; possibly TRBD2 for D (6 bases). V was pared by 2 bases and J by 6 bases, with 12 bases between. Looked up from germline, CDR1 is SGHTA and CDR2 is FQGTGA. This CDR3 has 14 residues. CDR3 DNA sequence: TGTGCCAGCAGCTTATCCGGGGGTGGCGATACGCAGTATTTT. Protein: CASSLSGGGDTQYF. Full variable domain (remainder filled in from reference TRBV7-3 and TRBJ2-3): GAGVSQTPSNKVTEKGKYVELRCDPISGHTALYWYRQSLGQGPEFLIYFQGTGAADDSGLPNDRFFAVRPEGSVSTLKIQRTERGDSAVYLCASSLSGGGDTQYFGPGTRLTVL.

This clone was recorded once. The chain couples TRBV7-2 to TRBJ1-5; TRBD1 matches at 10 bases. CDR1 SGHTA and CDR2 FQGNSA come from the germline V gene. After removal of 6 bases from V and 4 bases from J, the junction contained 3 bases not matched to a gene. The CDR3 is made up of 14 amino acids. The CDR3 region is CASSRTGGNQPQHF. For the CDR3, the DNA is TGTGCCAGCAGTCGGACAGGGGGGAATCAGCCCCAGCATTTT. Complete variable domain (other parts from reference TRBV7-2 and TRBJ1-5): GAGVSQSPSNKVTEKGKDVELRCDPISGHTALYWYRQSLGQGLEFLIYFQGNSAPDKSGLPSDRFSAERTGGSVSTLTIQRTQQEDSAVYLCASSRTGGNQPQHFGDGTRLSIL.

There are many counts of this clone. The chain carries TRBV5-6 and TRBJ1-1; D is undetermined. Germline CDR1 SGHDT, CDR2 YYEEEE. The CDR3 has 13 residues. Trimming removed 4 bases from V and 4 bases from J, with 11 bases in between. This CDR3 is CASSVRWGTEAFF. CDR3 in DNA: TGTGCCAGCAGCGTCAGATGGGGCACTGAAGCTTTCTTT.

By sample fraction, this clone is medium-sized. The chain combines TRBV28 with TRBJ2-3; a weak D match, TRBD1 (6 bases). This CDR3 spans 16 amino acids. Deletions cut 6 bases from V and 5 bases from J, with 21 bases between. Germline lookup yields CDR1 MDHEN and CDR2 SYDVKM. The CDR3 loop reads CASSPLRGRGIDTQYF. The CDR3 DNA reads as TGTGCCAGCAGCCCACTCAGGGGCCGTGGGATAGATACGCAGTATTTT.